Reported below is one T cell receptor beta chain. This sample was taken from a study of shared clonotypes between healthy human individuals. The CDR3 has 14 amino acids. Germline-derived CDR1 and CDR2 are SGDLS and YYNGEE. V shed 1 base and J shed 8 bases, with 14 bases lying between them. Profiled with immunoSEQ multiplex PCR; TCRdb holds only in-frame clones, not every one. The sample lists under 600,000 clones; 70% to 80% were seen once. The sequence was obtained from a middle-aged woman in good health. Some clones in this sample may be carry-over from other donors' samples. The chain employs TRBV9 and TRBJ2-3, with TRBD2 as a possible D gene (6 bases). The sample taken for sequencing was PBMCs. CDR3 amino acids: CASSVSSAGSTQYF. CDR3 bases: TGTGCCAGCAGCGTATCTAGCGCGGGGAGTACGCAGTATTTT. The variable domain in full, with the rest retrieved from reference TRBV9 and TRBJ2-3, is DSGVTQTPKHLITATGQRVTLRCSPRSGDLSVYWYQQSLDQGLQFLIQYYNGEERAKGNILERFSAQQFPDLHSELNLSSLELGDSALYFCASSVSSAGSTQYFGPGTRLTVL.